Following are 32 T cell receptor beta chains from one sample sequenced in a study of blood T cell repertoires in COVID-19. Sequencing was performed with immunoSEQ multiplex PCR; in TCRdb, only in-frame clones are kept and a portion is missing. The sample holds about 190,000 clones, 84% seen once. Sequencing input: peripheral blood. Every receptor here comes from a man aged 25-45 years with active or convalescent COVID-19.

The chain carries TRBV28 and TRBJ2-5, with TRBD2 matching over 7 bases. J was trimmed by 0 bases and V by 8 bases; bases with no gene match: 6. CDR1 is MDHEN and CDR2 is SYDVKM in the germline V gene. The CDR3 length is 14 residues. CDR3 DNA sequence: TGTGCCAGCTGGGAGGGCGCCCACCAAGAGACCCAGTACTTC. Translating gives CASWEGAHQETQYF.

The CDR3 loop is CASSEQQGYEQYV. The CDR3 DNA reads as TGTGCCAGCAGTGAACAACAGGGGTACGAGCAGTACGTC. The V call is TRBV2, the J call TRBJ2-7; TRBD1 matches at 7 bases. The ends lost 2 bases at V and 4 bases at J; junction bases unmatched: 2. The CDR3 is 13 residues long. Germline-derived CDR1 and CDR2 are SNHLY and FYNNEI.

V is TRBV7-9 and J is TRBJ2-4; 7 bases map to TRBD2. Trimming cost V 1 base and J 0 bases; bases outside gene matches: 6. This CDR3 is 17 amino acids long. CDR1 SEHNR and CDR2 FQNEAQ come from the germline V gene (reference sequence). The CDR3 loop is CASSLGGLVLAKNIQYF. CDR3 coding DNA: TGTGCCAGCAGCTTAGGAGGACTAGTCTTAGCCAAAAACATTCAGTACTTC.

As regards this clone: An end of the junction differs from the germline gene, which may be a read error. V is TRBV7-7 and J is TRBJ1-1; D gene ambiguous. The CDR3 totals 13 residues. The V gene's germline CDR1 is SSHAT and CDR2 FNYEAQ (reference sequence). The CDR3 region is CASSLSENTEAFF. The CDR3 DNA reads TGTGCTAGCAGCTTATCAGAGAACACTGAAGCTTTCTTT.

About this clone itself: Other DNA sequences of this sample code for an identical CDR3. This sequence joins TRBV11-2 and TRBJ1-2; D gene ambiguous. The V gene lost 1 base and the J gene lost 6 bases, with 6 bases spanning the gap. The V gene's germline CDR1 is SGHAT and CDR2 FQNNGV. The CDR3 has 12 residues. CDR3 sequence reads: CASSLGRDGYTF. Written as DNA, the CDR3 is TGTGCCAGCAGCTTAGGCCGGGATGGCTACACCTTC. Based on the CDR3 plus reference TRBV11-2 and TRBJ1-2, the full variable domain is EAGVAQSPRYKIIEKRQSVAFWCNPISGHATLYWYQQILGQGPKLLIQFQNNGVVDDSQLPKDRFSAERLKGVDSTLKIQPAKLEDSAVYLCASSLGRDGYTFGSGTRLTVV.

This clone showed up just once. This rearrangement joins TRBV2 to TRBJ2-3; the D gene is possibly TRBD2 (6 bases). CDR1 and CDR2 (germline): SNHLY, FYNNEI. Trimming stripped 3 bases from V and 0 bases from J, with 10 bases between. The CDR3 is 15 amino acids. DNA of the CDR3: TGTGCCAGCAGTGACCCGGGGGACAGCACAGATACGCAGTATTTT. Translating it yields CASSDPGDSTDTQYF.

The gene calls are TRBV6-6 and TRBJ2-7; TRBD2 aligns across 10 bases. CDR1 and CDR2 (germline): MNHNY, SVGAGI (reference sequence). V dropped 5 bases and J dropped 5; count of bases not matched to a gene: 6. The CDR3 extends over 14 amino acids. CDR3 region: CASSERGGGNEQYV. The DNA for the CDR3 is TGTGCCAGCAGTGAGCGGGGGGGCGGGAACGAGCAGTACGTC.

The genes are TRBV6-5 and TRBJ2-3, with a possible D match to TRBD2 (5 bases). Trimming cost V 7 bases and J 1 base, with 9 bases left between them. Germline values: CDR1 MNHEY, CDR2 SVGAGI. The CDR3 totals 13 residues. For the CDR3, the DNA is TGTGCCAGCATGGAGGCTGGCACAGATACGCAGTATTTT. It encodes CASMEAGTDTQYF.

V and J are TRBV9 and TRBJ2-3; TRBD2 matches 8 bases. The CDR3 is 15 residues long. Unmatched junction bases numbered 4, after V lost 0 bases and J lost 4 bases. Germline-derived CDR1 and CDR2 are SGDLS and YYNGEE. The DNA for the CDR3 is TGTGCCAGCAGCGTAGAGCCCGGGGGGGCAGATACGCAGTATTTT. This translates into CASSVEPGGADTQYF.

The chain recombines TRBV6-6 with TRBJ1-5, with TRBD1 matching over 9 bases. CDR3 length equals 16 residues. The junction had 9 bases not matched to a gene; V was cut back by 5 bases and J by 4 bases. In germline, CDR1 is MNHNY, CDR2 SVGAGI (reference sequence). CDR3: CASSRGTGRRNQPQHF. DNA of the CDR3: TGTGCCAGCAGTCGCGGGACAGGGAGGCGGAATCAGCCCCAGCATTTT.

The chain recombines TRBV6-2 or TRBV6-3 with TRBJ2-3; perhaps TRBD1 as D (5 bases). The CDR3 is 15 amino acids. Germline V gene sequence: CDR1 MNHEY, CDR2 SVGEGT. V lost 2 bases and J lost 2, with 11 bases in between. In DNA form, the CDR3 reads TGTGCCAGCAGTTACGGCAGGGTCCTCACAGATACGCAGTATTTT. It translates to CASSYGRVLTDTQYF.

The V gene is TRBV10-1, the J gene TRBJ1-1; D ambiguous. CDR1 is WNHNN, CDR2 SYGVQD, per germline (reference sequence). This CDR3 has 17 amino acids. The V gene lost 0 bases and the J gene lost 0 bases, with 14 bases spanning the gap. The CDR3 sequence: CASSESRQRNMNTEAFF. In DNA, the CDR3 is TGCGCCAGCAGTGAGTCTCGGCAGAGGAATATGAACACTGAAGCTTTCTTT.

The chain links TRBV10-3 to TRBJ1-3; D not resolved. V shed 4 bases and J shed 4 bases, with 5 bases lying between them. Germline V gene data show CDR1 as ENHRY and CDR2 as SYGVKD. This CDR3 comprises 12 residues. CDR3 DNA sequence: TGTGCCATCAGTGGTCTAGGAAACACCATATATTTT. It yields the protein CAISGLGNTIYF.

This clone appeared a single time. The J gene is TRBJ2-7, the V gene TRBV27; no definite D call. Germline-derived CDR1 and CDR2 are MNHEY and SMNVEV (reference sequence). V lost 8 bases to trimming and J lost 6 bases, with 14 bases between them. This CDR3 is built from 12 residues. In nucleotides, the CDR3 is TGTGCCAGCGGCCCCCACGGGTCCGAGCAGTACGTC. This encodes CASGPHGSEQYV.

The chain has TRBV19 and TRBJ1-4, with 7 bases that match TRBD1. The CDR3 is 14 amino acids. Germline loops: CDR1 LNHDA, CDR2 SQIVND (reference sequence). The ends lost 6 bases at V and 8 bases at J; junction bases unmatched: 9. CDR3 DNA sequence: TGTGCCAGTAGCCGAGACAGGGCATACGAAAAACTGTTTTTT. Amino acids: CASSRDRAYEKLFF.

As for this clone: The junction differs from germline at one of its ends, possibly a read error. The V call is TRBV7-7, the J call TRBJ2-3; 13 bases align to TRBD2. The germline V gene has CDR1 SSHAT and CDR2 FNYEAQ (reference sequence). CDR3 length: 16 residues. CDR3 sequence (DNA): TGTGCTAGCAGCCCGGGACTAGCGGGACTCACAGATACGCAGTATTTT. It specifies CASSPGLAGLTDTQYF.

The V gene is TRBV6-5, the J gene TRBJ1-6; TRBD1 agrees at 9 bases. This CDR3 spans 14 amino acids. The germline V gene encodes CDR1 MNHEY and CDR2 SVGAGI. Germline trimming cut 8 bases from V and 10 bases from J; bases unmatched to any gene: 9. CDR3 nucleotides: TGTGCCAGCCAAGGACAGGGGCGAATCTCACCCCTCCACTTT. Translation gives CASQGQGRISPLHF.

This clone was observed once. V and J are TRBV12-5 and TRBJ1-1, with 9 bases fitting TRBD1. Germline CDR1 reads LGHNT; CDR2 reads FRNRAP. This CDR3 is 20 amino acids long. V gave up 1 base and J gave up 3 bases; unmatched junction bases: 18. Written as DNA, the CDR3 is TGTGCTAGTGGTTTGGACGCCTTGGTCGACCGGACAGGGGTGTACACTGAAGCTTTCTTT. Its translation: CASGLDALVDRTGVYTEAFF.

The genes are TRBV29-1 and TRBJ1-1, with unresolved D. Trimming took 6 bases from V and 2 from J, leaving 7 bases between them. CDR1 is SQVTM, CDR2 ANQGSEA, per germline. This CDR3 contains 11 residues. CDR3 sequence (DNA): TGCAGCGTGAGGCCTAACACTGAAGCTTTCTTT. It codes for CSVRPNTEAFF.

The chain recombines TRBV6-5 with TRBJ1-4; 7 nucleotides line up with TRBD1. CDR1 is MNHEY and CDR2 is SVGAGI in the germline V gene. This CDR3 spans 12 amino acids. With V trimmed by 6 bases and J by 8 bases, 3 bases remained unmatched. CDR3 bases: TGTGCCAGCAGCCCGGGACAGGAAAAACTGTTTTTT. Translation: CASSPGQEKLFF.

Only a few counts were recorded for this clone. This CDR3 is CAWSEEAHSPLHF. The CDR3 DNA follows: TGTGCCTGGAGTGAAGAAGCGCATTCACCCCTCCACTTT. J is TRBJ1-6 and V is TRBV30; D remains unclear. The CDR3 runs 13 residues. The germline gives CDR1 GTSNPN, CDR2 SVGIG (reference sequence). V was pared by 1 base and J by 8 bases, with 9 bases between. The entire variable domain, with the rest obtained from reference TRBV30 and TRBJ1-6, is as follows: SQTIHQWPATLVQPVGSPLSLECTVEGTSNPNLYWYRQAAGRGLQLLFYSVGIGQISSEVPQNLSASRPQDRQFILSSKKLLLSDSGFYLCAWSEEAHSPLHFGNGTRLTVT.

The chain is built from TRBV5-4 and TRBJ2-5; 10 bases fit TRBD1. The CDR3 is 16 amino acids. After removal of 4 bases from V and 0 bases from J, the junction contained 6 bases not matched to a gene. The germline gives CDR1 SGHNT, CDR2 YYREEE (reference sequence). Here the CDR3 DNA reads TGTGCCAGCAGCGTCAGGACAGGGGGGAACCAAGAGACCCAGTACTTC. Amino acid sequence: CASSVRTGGNQETQYF.

This CDR3 is CASSEAGPVDEQYV. The CDR3 DNA reads as TGTGCCAGCAGTGAAGCGGGGCCGGTGGACGAGCAGTACGTC. The rearrangement joins TRBV2 to TRBJ2-7; D might be TRBD1 (5 bases). CDR3 length equals 14 residues. The germline V gene has CDR1 SNHLY and CDR2 FYNNEI. V was cut by 0 bases and J by 5 bases, with 11 bases left in between.

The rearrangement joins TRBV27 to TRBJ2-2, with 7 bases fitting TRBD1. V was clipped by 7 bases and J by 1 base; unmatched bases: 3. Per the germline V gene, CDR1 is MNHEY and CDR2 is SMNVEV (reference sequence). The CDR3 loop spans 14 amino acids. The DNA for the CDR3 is TGTGCCAGCAAACCAGGGGGGAACACCGGGGAGCTGTTTTTT. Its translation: CASKPGGNTGELFF.

The CDR3 DNA follows: TGTGCCAGCAGCCTCACGACAGGACTTAATTCACCCCTCCACTTT. Protein: CASSLTTGLNSPLHF. The chain combines TRBV6-6 with TRBJ1-6, with TRBD1 as a possible D gene (6 bases). The CDR3 covers 15 residues. The germline CDR1 and CDR2 sequences are MNHNY and SVGAGI (reference sequence). The V gene lost 6 bases and the J gene lost 6 bases, with 15 bases spanning the gap.

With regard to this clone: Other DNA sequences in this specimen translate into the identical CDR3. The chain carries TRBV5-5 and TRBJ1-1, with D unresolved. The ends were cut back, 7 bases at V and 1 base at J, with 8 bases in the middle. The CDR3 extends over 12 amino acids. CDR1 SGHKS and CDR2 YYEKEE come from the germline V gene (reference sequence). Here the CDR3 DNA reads TGTGCCAGCGTCTCGGGGAACACTGAAGCTTTCTTT. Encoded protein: CASVSGNTEAFF.

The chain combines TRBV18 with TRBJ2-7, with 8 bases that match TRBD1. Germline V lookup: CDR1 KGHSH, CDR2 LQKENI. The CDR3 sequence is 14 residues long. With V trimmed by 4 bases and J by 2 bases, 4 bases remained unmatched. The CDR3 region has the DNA TGTGCCAGCTCACAAACAGGGGGGCCCTACGAGCAGTACGTC. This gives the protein CASSQTGGPYEQYV.

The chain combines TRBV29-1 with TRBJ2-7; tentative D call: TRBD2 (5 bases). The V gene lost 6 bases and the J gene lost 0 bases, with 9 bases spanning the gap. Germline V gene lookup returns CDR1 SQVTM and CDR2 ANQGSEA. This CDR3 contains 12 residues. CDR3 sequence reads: CSVAGLSYEQYF. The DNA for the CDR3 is TGCAGCGTCGCGGGCCTCTCCTACGAGCAGTACTTC.

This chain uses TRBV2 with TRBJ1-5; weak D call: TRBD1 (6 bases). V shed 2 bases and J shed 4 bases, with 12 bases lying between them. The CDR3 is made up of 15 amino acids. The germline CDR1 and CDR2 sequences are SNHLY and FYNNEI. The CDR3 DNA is TGTGCCAGCAGTGAATGGGGGCAGATTAATCAGCCCCAGCATTTT. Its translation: CASSEWGQINQPQHF.

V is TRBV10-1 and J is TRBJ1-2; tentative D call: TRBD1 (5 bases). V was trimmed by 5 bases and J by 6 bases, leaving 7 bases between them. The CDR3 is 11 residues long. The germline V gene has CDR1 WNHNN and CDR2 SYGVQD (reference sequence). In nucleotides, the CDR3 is TGCGCCAGCAGTAAAGGGGATGGCTACACCTTC. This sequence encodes CASSKGDGYTF.

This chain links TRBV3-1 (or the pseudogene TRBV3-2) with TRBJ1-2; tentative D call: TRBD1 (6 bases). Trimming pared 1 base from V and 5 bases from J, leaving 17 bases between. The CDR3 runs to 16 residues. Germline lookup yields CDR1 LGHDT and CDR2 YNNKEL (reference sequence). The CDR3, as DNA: TGTGCCAGCAGCCAAGTGCGGGGAGGGGGTTTTTATGGCTACACCTTC. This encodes CASSQVRGGGFYGYTF.

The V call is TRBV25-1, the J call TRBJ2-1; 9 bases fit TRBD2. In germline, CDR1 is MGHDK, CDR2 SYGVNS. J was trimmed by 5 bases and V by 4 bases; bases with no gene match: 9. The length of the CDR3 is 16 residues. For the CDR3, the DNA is TGTGCCAGCAGTGTTCGCGCGGGAGGGCTCAACAATGAGCAGTTCTTC. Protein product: CASSVRAGGLNNEQFF. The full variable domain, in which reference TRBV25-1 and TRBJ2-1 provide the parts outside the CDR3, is EADIYQTPRYLVIGTGKKITLECSQTMGHDKMYWYQQDPGMELHLIHYSYGVNSTEKGDLSSESTVSRIRTEHFPLTLESARPSHTSQYLCASSVRAGGLNNEQFFGPGTRLTVL.